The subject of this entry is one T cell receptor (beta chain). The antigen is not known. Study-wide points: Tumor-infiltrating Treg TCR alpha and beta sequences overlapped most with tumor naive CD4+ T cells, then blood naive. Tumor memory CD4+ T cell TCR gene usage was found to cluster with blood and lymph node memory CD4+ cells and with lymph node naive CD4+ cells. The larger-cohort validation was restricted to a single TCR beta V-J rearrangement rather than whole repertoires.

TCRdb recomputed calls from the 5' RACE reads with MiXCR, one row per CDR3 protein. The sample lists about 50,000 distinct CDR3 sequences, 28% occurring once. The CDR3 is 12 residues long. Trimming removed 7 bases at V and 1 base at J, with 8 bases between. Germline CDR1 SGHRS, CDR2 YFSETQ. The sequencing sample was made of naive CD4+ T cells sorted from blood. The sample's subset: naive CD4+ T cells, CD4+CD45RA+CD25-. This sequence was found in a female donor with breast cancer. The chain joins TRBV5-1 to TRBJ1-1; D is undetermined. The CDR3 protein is CASGDTNTEAFF. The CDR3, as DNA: TGCGCCAGCGGGGATACGAACACTGAAGCTTTCTTT.